The rows below give T cell receptor beta chains drawn from one sample of a study of post-analysis software for immune sequencing data. TCRdb called the PCR reads again in MiXCR, with one record for every CDR3 protein. The sample shows roughly 800,000 distinct CDR3 sequences, about 53% of them seen only once. Sequenced material: blood. The source of these receptors is a girl aged 5-17 years with multiple sclerosis. Both conserved end residues are part of each CDR3. D genes are given only for firm matches. Size tells how often a clone was seen (once, few, many) or the class of an expanded clone, and some rows leave it out.

D	V	J	size	DNA	CDR3
TRBD2	TRBV6-5	TRBJ2-3	once	TGTGCCAGCAGTTACGAGCGGGGGCACACAGATACGCAGTATTTT	CASSYERGHTDTQYF
TRBD1	TRBV6-1	TRBJ2-6	.	TGTGCCAGCAGTCGAACCGTGGGACAGGGTTTCGGTTTCTCTGGGGCCAACGTCCTGACTTTC	CASSRTVGQGFGFSGANVLTF
.	TRBV6-6	TRBJ1-5	.	TGTGCCAGTCTAACAGGGTTCAATCAGCCCCAGCATTTT	CASLTGFNQPQHF
TRBD2	TRBV5-1	TRBJ2-7	few	TGCGCCAGCAGCTTGCGCGAGCGGGATCCCTACGAGCAGTACTTC	CASSLRERDPYEQYF
.	TRBV12-5	TRBJ2-7	.	TGTGCTAGTGGTTTGGACCACTACGAGCAGTACTTC	CASGLDHYEQYF
TRBD1	TRBV12-3/TRBV12-4	TRBJ1-3	few	TGTGCCAGCAGAAAGACAGGGGCCGGAAACACCATATATTTT	CASRKTGAGNTIYF
.	TRBV29-1	TRBJ2-7	few	TGCAGCGTTGAGGCGGGGACCTACGAGCAGTACTTC	CSVEAGTYEQYF
.	TRBV6-5	TRBJ2-5	.	TGTGCCAGCAGTTACGAGCTGAGGGGTCGGACGCAGTACTTC	CASSYELRGRTQYF
.	TRBV24-1	TRBJ2-5	.	TGTGCCACCAGTGGTGGGGCTGGGCAGTACTTC	CATSGGAGQYF
.	TRBV4-1	TRBJ1-1	.	TGCGCCAGCAGCCAAGATAGGGGACGGATGAGTGAAGCTTTCTTT	CASSQDRGRMSEAFF
.	TRBV12-3/TRBV12-4	TRBJ2-7	.	TGTGCCAGCCGAAACGTTGGGCGGGGCCACTCCTACGAGCAGTACTTC	CASRNVGRGHSYEQYF
TRBD1	TRBV6-1	TRBJ1-5	.	TGTGCCAGCAGTCGCGGACAGGGAACCCCTAATCGCAATCAGCCCCAGCATTTT	CASSRGQGTPNRNQPQHF
TRBD1	TRBV11-2	TRBJ2-7	.	TGTGCCAGCAGCGGCGACAGGGGGCTAGAAGAGCAGTACTTC	CASSGDRGLEEQYF
TRBD1	TRBV5-1	TRBJ2-5	few	TGCGCCAGCAGCTTCACCGGGACAGTTCAAGAGACCCAGTACTTC	CASSFTGTVQETQYF
TRBD2	TRBV7-3	TRBJ2-5	few	TGTGCCAGCAGCCTGGGGAGGGGTCGACAAGAGACCCAGTACTTC	CASSLGRGRQETQYF
TRBD2	TRBV18	TRBJ2-1	.	TGTGCCAGCTCCCCAAGCGGGGGGACTTCGTTCGAGCAGTTCTTC	CASSPSGGTSFEQFF
TRBD2	TRBV4-1	TRBJ2-1	few	TGCGCCAGCAGCCAAGATATGGCGGGAGGGGGGAATGAGCAGTTCTTC	CASSQDMAGGGNEQFF
TRBD1	TRBV10-3	TRBJ2-7	.	TGTGCCAACCGACAGGGGAGGTACGAGCAGTACTTC	CANRQGRYEQYF
TRBD2	TRBV20-1	TRBJ2-1	few	TGCAGTGCTAGAGCCAGCGGGGCTAGCTCCTACAATGAGCAGTTCTTC	CSARASGASSYNEQFF
.	TRBV6-5	TRBJ2-7	.	TGTGCCAGCAGGTCGGGTAGTCTGTCGAGCGAGCAGTACTTC	CASRSGSLSSEQYF
.	TRBV7-2	TRBJ1-1	.	TGTGCCAGCAGCCCCCTCGCAGGAGGGAACACTGAAGCTTTCTTT	CASSPLAGGNTEAFF
.	TRBV7-6	TRBJ2-7	.	TGTGCCAGCAGCGGGCGGGGAGAGGATTACGAGCAGTACTTC	CASSGRGEDYEQYF
TRBD1	TRBV5-1	TRBJ2-7	once	TGCGCCAGCAGCCTCCTCCGAGGACAGGGATCCTACGAGCAGTACTTC	CASSLLRGQGSYEQYF
TRBD1	TRBV7-3	TRBJ2-1	.	TGTGCCAGCAGCTGCGACAGGGGGCATGGTGAGCAGTTCTTC	CASSCDRGHGEQFF
TRBD1	TRBV6-5	TRBJ2-5	few	TGTGCCAGCAGTTACTTTGGGACAGGGCAAGAGACCCAGTACTTC	CASSYFGTGQETQYF
TRBD1	TRBV20-1	TRBJ2-1	.	TGCAGTGTAGACAGGGTTCTAAGCTCCTACAATGAGCAGTTCTTC	CSVDRVLSSYNEQFF
.	TRBV4-1	TRBJ1-1	.	TGCGCCAGCAGCCAAATTTGGACGGCGAACACTGAAGCTTTCTTT	CASSQIWTANTEAFF
TRBD1	TRBV10-3	TRBJ2-7	once	TGTGCCATCAGCCCTGACAGGGGCGCCTACGAGCAGTACTTC	CAISPDRGAYEQYF